The next 32 T cell receptor beta chains were all read from a single sample in a study of shared clonotypes between healthy human individuals. Sequenced by immunoSEQ multiplex PCR; TCRdb stores in-frame clones only, minus some. This table has a few million clones, approximately 92% appearing once. It was CD45RO-negative cells, positively selected for CCR7, that made up naive CD8 cells, with terminally differentiated effector memory CD45RA+ cells excluded. Sequenced sample: naive CD8+ T cells from PBMCs. These receptors were obtained from a man younger than 30 in good health. Some clones in this sample may be carry-over from other donors' samples.

The chain joins TRBV6-1 to TRBJ2-7; TRBD1 aligns across 7 bases. This CDR3 contains 15 residues. V lost 7 bases and J lost 1; bases outside the gene matches: 10. CDR1 MNHNS and CDR2 SASEGT come from the germline V gene. CDR3 coding DNA: TGTGCCAGCAATCTAAGACAGGGTGGGTCCTACGAGCAGTACTTC. Translation: CASNLRQGGSYEQYF.

The chain uses TRBV28 and TRBJ2-7; 12 nucleotides agree with TRBD1. CDR1 and CDR2 (germline): MDHEN, SYDVKM. Trimming cost V 5 bases and J 5 bases; bases outside gene matches: 10. This CDR3 is built from 16 residues. The CDR3 nucleotides are TGTGCCAGCAGTAAAGGGAAGGGACAGGGGGCCCACGAGCAGTACTTC. It specifies CASSKGKGQGAHEQYF.

This clone has a single count. The chain carries TRBV10-3 and TRBJ2-7; D is possibly TRBD1 (6 bases). CDR3 length: 14 amino acids. Trimming removed 8 bases from V and 2 bases from J, with 16 bases in between. CDR1 is ENHRY, CDR2 SYGVKD, per germline. The CDR3 DNA sequence: TGTGCCATCGGTAATATTACAGGGACCTACGAGCAGTACTTC. This codes for CAIGNITGTYEQYF.

The V and J genes are TRBV27 and TRBJ2-7; D unresolved. From germline, CDR1 is MNHEY and CDR2 SMNVEV (reference sequence). V lost 2 bases and J lost 3, with 8 bases in between. The length of the CDR3 is 13 residues. CDR3 protein: CASSLDSHYEQYF. For the CDR3, the DNA is TGTGCCAGCAGTTTAGACTCCCACTACGAGCAGTACTTC.

This chain uses TRBV7-2 with TRBJ2-7, with TRBD1 matching 9 bases. V shed 5 bases and J 0 bases; nucleotides not matched to a gene: 8. The CDR3 has 16 amino acids. From germline, CDR1 is SGHTA and CDR2 FQGNSA. CDR3 residues: CASSPRTGDFSYEQYF. CDR3 in DNA: TGTGCCAGCAGCCCCAGGACAGGGGACTTCTCCTACGAGCAGTACTTC.

The J gene is TRBJ1-2, the V gene TRBV27; a possible D gene is TRBD1 (6 bases). The CDR3 loop spans 15 amino acids. Trimming took off 5 bases at V and 8 bases at J, with 21 bases between the two ends. CDR1 and CDR2 from the germline V gene are MNHEY and SMNVEV (reference sequence). The CDR3: CASSTTTGPSVGYTF. The DNA of the CDR3 is TGTGCCAGCAGTACGACGACAGGCCCCTCGGTAGGCTACACCTTC.

V usage is TRBV21-1 and J usage is TRBJ2-3; TRBD2 is the table's D call and was not checked against the DNA. TRBV21-1 is given as a pseudogene. This CDR3 spans 17 amino acids. The CDR3 spells CASSKVMRDRKTDTQYF. The CDR3 DNA follows: TGTGCCAGCAGCAAAGTGATGCGGGATAGGAAAACAGATACGCAGTATTTT.

The rearrangement uses TRBV4-1 and TRBJ2-7; D tentatively reads TRBD1 or TRBD2 (5 bases each). CDR3 size: 16 residues. Germline CDR1 is MGHRA and CDR2 is YSYEKL. V lost 3 bases and J 3 bases, leaving 18 bases between the germline ends. The CDR3 nucleotides read TGCGCCAGCAGCCACGCTCCCGGGACCGCCAACTACGAGCAGTACTTC. It yields the protein CASSHAPGTANYEQYF.

J is TRBJ1-1 and V is TRBV19; D is uncertain. V lost 6 bases and J 1 base, leaving 3 bases between the germline ends. This CDR3 has 11 amino acids. The germline CDR1 and CDR2 sequences are LNHDA and SQIVND (reference sequence). In DNA, the CDR3 is TGTGCCAGTAGCTGGAACACTGAAGCTTTCTTT. Its translation: CASSWNTEAFF.

The genes are TRBV5-6 and TRBJ1-1; D uncertain. The CDR3 sequence is 18 residues long. Trimming removed 3 bases at V and 0 bases at J, with 21 bases between. Germline loops: CDR1 SGHDT, CDR2 YYEEEE. The CDR3 loop is CASSSAPPTEPLNTEAFF. As DNA, the CDR3 is TGTGCCAGCAGCTCCGCACCTCCGACGGAACCTTTGAACACTGAAGCTTTCTTT.

V usage is TRBV29-1 and J usage is TRBJ2-2; 7 bases fit TRBD2. Germline V gives CDR1 SQVTM, CDR2 ANQGSEA. V lost 6 bases, J lost 7 bases, and 11 bases stayed unmatched. The CDR3 sequence is 14 residues long. The DNA of the CDR3 is TGCAGCGTGGCGAGCGGGACGGCGAACGGGGAGCTGTTTTTT. Translation: CSVASGTANGELFF.

This clone was observed a single time. V gene TRBV19 combines with J gene TRBJ2-1; 10 nucleotides line up with TRBD1. This CDR3 spans 16 amino acids. V gave up 5 bases and J gave up 4 bases; unmatched junction bases: 8. Germline CDR1 LNHDA, CDR2 SQIVND (reference sequence). The CDR3 bases are TGTGCCAGTAGTCACCCCCGGGACAGGGGTTACAATGAGCAGTTCTTC. It codes for CASSHPRDRGYNEQFF.

This clone was recorded a few times. The chain carries TRBV6-1 and TRBJ1-1; D remains unclear. CDR1 MNHNS and CDR2 SASEGT come from the germline V gene. Trimming shortened V by 1 base and J by 0 bases, and 6 bases separated the two germline ends. CDR3 size: 14 residues. The CDR3 is CASSEGRMNTEAFF. The CDR3 bases are TGTGCCAGCAGTGAAGGCAGGATGAACACTGAAGCTTTCTTT.

V and J are TRBV2 and TRBJ1-5; the D gene is possibly TRBD1 (6 bases). Germline values: CDR1 SNHLY, CDR2 FYNNEI. The V end was cut by 2 bases, the J end by 5 bases, with 7 bases between. CDR3 length: 13 residues. The CDR3 coding sequence is TGTGCCAGCAGTGAATCAGGGGATCAGCCCCAGCATTTT. Amino acids: CASSESGDQPQHF.

Note on this clone: Other DNA sequences in the sample encode the same CDR3. This chain joins TRBV7-9 and TRBJ2-1, with a possible D match to TRBD1 (5 bases). The CDR3 runs to 13 residues. Trimming left V 3 bases short and J 2 bases short, with 5 bases between. The germline gives CDR1 SEHNR, CDR2 FQNEAQ (reference sequence). CDR3 nucleotides: TGTGCCAGCAGCTTGGGGCCCTACAATGAGCAGTTCTTC. Translated, it gives CASSLGPYNEQFF.

V is TRBV7-9 and J is TRBJ1-2, with 7 bases aligning to TRBD1. The V gene's germline CDR1 is SEHNR and CDR2 FQNEAQ (reference sequence). The CDR3 loop spans 15 amino acids. The junction had 10 bases not matched to a gene; V was cut back by 4 bases and J by 5 bases. The CDR3 bases are TGTGCCAGCAGCTCCACCGGGACAGACTCTTATGGCTACACCTTC. It encodes CASSSTGTDSYGYTF. Combining the CDR3 with reference TRBV7-9 and TRBJ1-2 gives the whole variable domain DTGVSQNPRHKITKRGQNVTFRCDPISEHNRLYWYRQTLGQGPEFLTYFQNEAQLEKSRLLSDRFSAERPKGSFSTLEIQRTEQGDSAMYLCASSSTGTDSYGYTFGSGTRLTVV.

The table lists this clone with a count of one. In the same sample, other DNA sequences code for this CDR3. The chain uses TRBV9 and TRBJ1-5; TRBD1 matches at 9 bases. With V trimmed by 4 bases and J by 3 bases, 5 bases remained unmatched. CDR1 SGDLS and CDR2 YYNGEE come from the germline V gene. CDR3 length: 15 residues. The CDR3 region has the DNA TGTGCCAGCAGCCCGACAGGGGGTTACAATCAGCCCCAGCATTTT. This gives the protein CASSPTGGYNQPQHF.

V and J are TRBV27 and TRBJ2-3; possible D gene TRBD1, 6 bases. This CDR3 region has 15 residues. The V gene lost 6 bases and the J gene lost 0 bases, with 13 bases spanning the gap. The germline V gene has CDR1 MNHEY and CDR2 SMNVEV (reference sequence). The CDR3 is CASSKTGPSTDTQYF. The CDR3 nucleotides read TGTGCCAGCAGCAAGACAGGACCTAGCACAGATACGCAGTATTTT.

The chain links TRBV28 to TRBJ2-1; D possibly corresponds to TRBD2 (6 bases). The CDR3 loop spans 17 amino acids. From germline, CDR1 is MDHEN and CDR2 SYDVKM. V was shortened by 4 bases and J by 0 bases, with 16 bases between the two germline ends. CDR3 protein: CASSSSFERASYNEQFF. CDR3 DNA: TGTGCCAGCAGTTCCTCCTTCGAGCGGGCCTCCTACAATGAGCAGTTCTTC.

This clone was picked up a small number of times. The chain carries TRBV13 and TRBJ1-5, with TRBD1 as a possible D gene (5 bases). The CDR3 is 13 amino acids. Germline V CDR1 and CDR2: PRHDT, FYEKMQ (reference sequence). V lost 5 bases and J lost 7, with 12 bases in between. This CDR3 reads CASSPGPGQPQHF. The CDR3 nucleotides are TGTGCCAGCAGCCCAGGGCCCGGCCAGCCCCAGCATTTT.

The gene calls are TRBV6-5 and TRBJ2-1; D is uncertain. CDR1 MNHEY and CDR2 SVGAGI come from the germline V gene. The CDR3 loop spans 11 amino acids. Trimming removed 6 bases from V and 10 bases from J, with 10 bases in between. The CDR3 DNA sequence: TGTGCCAGCAGATCCCCTACGGAGCAGTTCTTC. Its translation is CASRSPTEQFF.

The chain recombines TRBV7-2 with TRBJ2-5; tentatively, D is TRBD2 (6 bases). Germline CDR1 SGHTA, CDR2 FQGNSA. V gave up 0 bases and J gave up 4 bases, with 12 bases separating them. The length of the CDR3 is 15 residues. CDR3 nucleotides: TGTGCCAGCAGCTTAGCGCGGATTAGCGGAGAGACCCAGTACTTC. Translated, it gives CASSLARISGETQYF.

V gene TRBV9 combines with J gene TRBJ1-2; D gene ambiguous. Germline V lookup: CDR1 SGDLS, CDR2 YYNGEE. V shed 4 bases and J shed 8 bases, with 18 bases lying between them. The CDR3 runs to 14 residues. CDR3 residues: CASSLRAADWGYTF. For the CDR3, the DNA is TGTGCCAGCAGCTTGCGGGCAGCGGATTGGGGCTACACCTTC.

This chain connects TRBV18 to TRBJ2-3; TRBD2 matches 9 bases. The CDR3 has 16 amino acids. The V gene end was trimmed by 3 bases and the J gene end by 5 bases; junction bases not matched to a gene: 9. In germline, CDR1 is KGHSH, CDR2 LQKENI. For the CDR3, the DNA is TGTGCCAGCTCACCCACGCTAGCGGGACAACTAGATACGCAGTATTTT. Amino acids: CASSPTLAGQLDTQYF.

V gene TRBV27 combines with J gene TRBJ1-5; perhaps TRBD1 as D (5 bases). The CDR3 runs 15 residues. Between the trimmed V and J ends, which lost 1 base and 2 bases, there was a span of 9 bases. Germline loops: CDR1 MNHEY, CDR2 SMNVEV (reference sequence). The CDR3 here is CASSLYWDGNQPQHF. The CDR3 DNA follows: TGTGCCAGCAGTTTATATTGGGACGGCAATCAGCCCCAGCATTTT.

The J gene is TRBJ2-1, the V gene TRBV19; 9 nucleotides match TRBD2. Germline CDR1 reads LNHDA; CDR2 reads SQIVND (reference sequence). The length of the CDR3 is 15 residues. J gave up 6 bases and V 6 bases, and 9 bases lay outside the gene matches. As DNA, the CDR3 is TGTGCCAGTAGCGCGACTAGCGGTATCGGCAATGAGCAGTTCTTC. Translated, it gives CASSATSGIGNEQFF.

In regard to this clone: The sample carries other DNA sequences with the same CDR3. The chain employs TRBV13 and TRBJ1-1; maybe TRBD1 (6 bases). Per germline, CDR1 PRHDT and CDR2 FYEKMQ (reference sequence). The CDR3 covers 12 residues. The V and J ends lost 2 bases and 5 bases respectively, with 6 bases between them. The CDR3 DNA reads as TGTGCCAGCAGCTTACAGGGGACTGAAGCTTTCTTT. It specifies CASSLQGTEAFF.

This rearrangement joins TRBV5-6 to TRBJ1-2, with TRBD1 matching 7 bases. This CDR3 has 15 amino acids. CDR1 is SGHDT, CDR2 YYEEEE, per germline. The trim removed 4 bases at V and 8 bases at J, leaving 14 bases unmatched. The CDR3 sequence: CASSPGQDDTYGYTF. Here the CDR3 DNA reads TGTGCCAGCAGCCCAGGACAGGATGACACATACGGCTACACCTTC.

V and J are TRBV9 and TRBJ2-6; TRBD1 matches at 8 bases. J lost 1 base, V lost 0 bases, and 6 bases had no gene match. The CDR3 has 18 amino acids. Germline CDR1 SGDLS, CDR2 YYNGEE. This chain's CDR3 is CASSVALRQGSGANVLTF. The CDR3 DNA is TGTGCCAGCAGCGTAGCTCTGCGACAGGGGTCTGGGGCCAACGTCCTGACTTTC.

This chain joins TRBV6-9 and TRBJ2-1; 8 bases line up with TRBD2. Germline lookup yields CDR1 MNHGY and CDR2 SVAAGI. With V trimmed by 2 bases and J by 7 bases, 19 bases remained unmatched. The CDR3 runs to 19 residues. The chain's CDR3 is CASSYKAPRLAPEINEQFF. The CDR3 DNA is TGTGCCAGCAGTTATAAGGCACCCAGACTAGCGCCGGAGATAAATGAGCAGTTCTTC.

The chain links TRBV27 to TRBJ2-7, with D possibly matching TRBD2 (5 bases). This CDR3 has 12 amino acids. Germline V gene data show CDR1 as MNHEY and CDR2 as SMNVEV (reference sequence). Trimming took 7 bases from V and 0 from J, leaving 7 bases between them. The DNA for the CDR3 is TGTGCCAGCAACACTAGCTCCTACGAGCAGTACTTC. Translated, it gives CASNTSSYEQYF.

The V call is TRBV6-1, the J call TRBJ2-3, with 11 bases fitting TRBD2. The junction had 6 bases not matched to a gene; V was cut back by 7 bases and J by 6 bases. The CDR3 runs to 14 residues. Germline CDR1 reads MNHNS; CDR2 reads SASEGT. CDR3 coding DNA: TGTGCCAGCACGTGGGCTAGCGGGAGGGATACGCAGTATTTT. The encoded protein is CASTWASGRDTQYF.